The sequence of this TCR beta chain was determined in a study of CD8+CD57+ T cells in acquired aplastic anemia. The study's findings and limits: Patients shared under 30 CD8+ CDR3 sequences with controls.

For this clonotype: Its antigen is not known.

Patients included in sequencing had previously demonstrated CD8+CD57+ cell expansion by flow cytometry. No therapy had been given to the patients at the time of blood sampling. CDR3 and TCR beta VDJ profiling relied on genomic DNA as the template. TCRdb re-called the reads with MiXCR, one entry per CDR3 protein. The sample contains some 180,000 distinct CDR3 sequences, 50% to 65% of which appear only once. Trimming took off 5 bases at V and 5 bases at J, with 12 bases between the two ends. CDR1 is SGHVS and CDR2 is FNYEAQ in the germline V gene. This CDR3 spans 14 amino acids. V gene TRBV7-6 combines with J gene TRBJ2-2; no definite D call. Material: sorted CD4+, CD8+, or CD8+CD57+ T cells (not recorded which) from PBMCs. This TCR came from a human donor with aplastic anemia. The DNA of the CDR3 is TGTGCCAGCAGCCAATCGGATTGGACCGGGGAGCTGTTTTTT. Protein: CASSQSDWTGELFF.